These 7 T cell receptor beta chains came from one sample sequenced in a study of T cell changes during pregnancy in multiple sclerosis. The method was immunoSEQ multiplex PCR; TCRdb's version includes in-frame clones alone and lacks a portion of them. The table lists 120,000 or so clones, approximately 95% of them singletons. The sequencing used peripheral blood, collected before pregnancy. These receptor sequences come from a female donor with multiple sclerosis, enrolled in a pregnancy study.

This rearrangement joins TRBV30 to TRBJ1-2; the match to TRBD1 covers 10 bases. From germline, CDR1 is GTSNPN and CDR2 SVGIG (reference sequence). V trimming: 1 base; J trimming: 4 bases; junction bases outside the gene matches: 6. The CDR3 has 15 residues. This CDR3 is CAWSARTGGVYGYTF. CDR3 in DNA: TGTGCCTGGAGTGCGCGGACAGGGGGAGTCTATGGCTACACCTTC.

The chain carries TRBV5-1 and TRBJ2-3, with D maybe TRBD2 (6 bases). CDR1 is SGHRS, CDR2 YFSETQ, per germline. The CDR3 sequence is 15 residues long. V was shortened by 2 bases and J by 0 bases, with 10 bases between the two germline ends. The CDR3 nucleotides are TGCGCCAGCAGCTTACCTAGCGCGAGCACAGATACGCAGTATTTT. Amino acid sequence: CASSLPSASTDTQYF.

The chain employs TRBV6-5 and TRBJ2-1; 7 bases agree with TRBD2. The germline gives CDR1 MNHEY, CDR2 SVGAGI. J gave up 7 bases and V 0 bases, and 3 bases lay outside the gene matches. CDR3 length: 14 residues. CDR3 sequence: CASSYSIAGNEQFF. CDR3 DNA: TGTGCCAGCAGTTACTCGATAGCGGGTAATGAGCAGTTCTTC.

V usage is TRBV18 and J usage is TRBJ1-3; D gene ambiguous. V gave up 3 bases and J gave up 5 bases, with 14 bases separating them. The CDR3 has 15 residues. Germline V gives CDR1 KGHSH, CDR2 LQKENI. CDR3 nucleotide sequence: TGTGCCAGCTCACCCGACAAGGGAGGCCGAAACACCATATATTTT. Its protein is CASSPDKGGRNTIYF.

V and J are TRBV4-2 and TRBJ1-3; TRBD1 agrees at 10 bases. With V trimmed by 2 bases and J by 3 bases, 4 bases remained unmatched. The CDR3 totals 16 residues. In germline, CDR1 is LGHNA, CDR2 YNFKEQ. The CDR3 is CASSQSGQGVGNTIYF. The DNA of the CDR3 is TGTGCCAGCAGCCAAAGCGGACAGGGGGTTGGAAACACCATATATTTT.

This clone appeared a single time. V usage is TRBV5-1 and J usage is TRBJ2-3; no definite D call. CDR1 SGHRS and CDR2 YFSETQ come from the germline V gene. V lost 2 bases to trimming and J lost 4 bases, with 5 bases between them. The CDR3 spans 12 residues. The CDR3 coding sequence is TGCGCCAGCAGCTTTACGGCAGATACGCAGTATTTT. Protein product: CASSFTADTQYF.

This clone was recorded once. This chain joins TRBV2 and TRBJ1-1; no reliable D call. Trimming shortened V by 3 bases and J by 8 bases, and 7 bases separated the two germline ends. The germline V gene encodes CDR1 SNHLY and CDR2 FYNNEI. The CDR3 totals 11 residues. CDR3 bases: TGTGCCAGCAGTGATTCGAGGGAAGCTTTCTTT. Its protein product is CASSDSREAFF.